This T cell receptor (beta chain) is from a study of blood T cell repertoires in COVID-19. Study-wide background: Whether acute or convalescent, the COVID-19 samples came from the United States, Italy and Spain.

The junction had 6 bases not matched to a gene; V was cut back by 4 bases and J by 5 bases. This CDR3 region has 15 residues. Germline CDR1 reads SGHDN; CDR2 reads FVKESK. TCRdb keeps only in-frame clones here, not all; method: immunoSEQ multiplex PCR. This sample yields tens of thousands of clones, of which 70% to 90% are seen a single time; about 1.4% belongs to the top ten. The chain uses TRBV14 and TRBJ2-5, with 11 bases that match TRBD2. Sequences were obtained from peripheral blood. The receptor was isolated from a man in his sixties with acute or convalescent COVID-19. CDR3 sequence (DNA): TGTGCCAGCAGCCTTACTAGCGGGAGCTTGGAGACCCAGTACTTC. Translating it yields CASSLTSGSLETQYF.